This T cell receptor (beta chain) was sequenced during a study of a mutant IDH1 vaccine in newly diagnosed glioma. Study-level information: Patients' prior therapy spanned radiotherapy, temozolomide, or both; most underwent both.

Study-wide results and limits: Changes in top peripheral clonotypes did not appear linked to pseudoprogression. Among patients, around 93% showed immune responses induced by the vaccine.

In the case of this clone: The antigen is not known.

This table comes from immunoSEQ multiplex PCR, and its TCRdb copy is limited to in-frame clones, with some not included. Of about 34,000 clones listed, around 80% are singletons. Time point in this sample: baseline, week 1 (first vaccination visit). Treatment indicated: pre-vaccination baseline after standard-of-care therapy. Each astrocytoma in the donors was new, WHO grade 3 or 4, IDH1-mutant and ATRX-lost. The sequence was obtained from a man aged 50-59 years with glioma. Some clones in this sample may be carry-over from other donors' samples. The starting material was peripheral blood mononuclear cells (PBMCs), obtained from a glioma patient treated with radiotherapy, temozolomide or both.

The CDR3 bases are TGTGCTAGTGGTTTGGTGCTGGGACAGCTCTATGGCTACACCTTC. Translated, it gives CASGLVLGQLYGYTF. The J gene is TRBJ1-2, the V gene TRBV12-5; 7 bases map to TRBD1. CDR3 length equals 15 residues. With V trimmed by 0 bases and J by 4 bases, 5 bases remained unmatched. From germline, CDR1 is LGHNT and CDR2 FRNRAP.